This T cell receptor beta chain was recovered during a study of shared clonotypes between healthy human individuals (dated by TCRdb to 2019 to 2021). Concerning the study at large: A couple of women and a few men aged 18 to 49 years were included in the cohort. For each donor, CD4 naive and CD4 memory were each run on three plates, CD8 naive on two plates, and CD8 memory on one plate. Blood TCR repertoires of about five healthy adults were deeply sequenced to estimate repertoire size and the extent of clonotype sharing between individuals. Libraries were prepared and TCR repertoires were sequenced by different laboratories using diverse techniques, in order to increase sequencing depth and limit assay-specific biases. Leukapheresis yielded between about 0.8 and 9.5 billion PBMCs per donor.

Using the deep immunoSEQ assay, multiplex PCR amplified TCR CDR3 regions from genomic DNA. For each cell subset, the extracted genomic DNA was distributed evenly across all wells of several immunoSEQ 96-well plates, and each plate served as one replicate. For sorted subsets, around 200 ng genomic DNA, equal to tens of thousands of T cell genomes, was loaded into each replicate PCR. Purified libraries were measured with a Qubit 3.0 fluorometer, size-checked on a Bioanalyzer 2100, and measured again with the KAPA Library Quantification kit. Every immunoSEQ 96-well plate was sequenced on a separate single-read 150-cycle Illumina NextSeq 550 flow cell. Concerning the study's data processing: Because the immunoSEQ output held only junctional sequences and lacked quality scores, the filtering could not match the filtering applied to full-length reads. To assign V/J genes and CDR3, sequences were annotated using PyIR, a Python wrapper for IgBLAST v1.9, with IMGT germline references. Reads with weak V/J assignments (E-value above 1e-6), missing CDR3, stop codons, out-of-frame junctions, or ambiguous translated residues were removed. A V3J clonotype was defined by an identical inferred V gene, J gene, and CDR3 amino acid sequence. Percentage overlap between repertoires was computed as shared unique clonotypes divided by the size of the smaller repertoire. Richness of each repertoire was evaluated using RTK rarefaction, the Chao1 estimator, and Recon v2.1 estimates of unobserved clonotypes. Generation probabilities for all TCRbeta clonotypes obtained by the gDNA method from a handful of donors were computed using OLGA. TCRdb provides this immuneACCESS table in a form limited to in-frame rearrangements. Some clones are lacking; in checked studies, under half of them reflect an unresolved V gene, and why the rest are absent is not known. Clonal size and the V and J genes are those of that table, whereas D and trimming came from the DNA. This sample lists millions of clones; 85% to 95% were detected once. The ten most abundant clones make up 0.13% of the sample.

Its CDR3 holds 16 amino acids, cysteine through phenylalanine. Solely the CDR3 DNA is kept, with 48 bases framed from the first base. Between the V and J ends, shortened by 3 bases and 1 base respectively, the junction contains 15 bases. Reading the germline V gene (reference sequence) gives CDR1 MNHNY and CDR2 SVGAGI. The sample holds one count of this clone. No cognate antigen has been identified for it. Per-base qualities were not stored, and no clone one base away is much larger. General findings and caveats noted by the study authors: The small number of donors limited the genetic and exposure-history diversity represented. Compared with non-shared clonotypes, the clonotypes found in all four sorted-subset donors had higher generation probabilities. Rarefaction of sorted-subset datasets indicated incomplete sequencing despite the large sequencing depth. Only blood was sampled, and tissue TCR repertoires likely differ from those in blood. Based on pairwise subsampling, the degree of clonotype sharing among donors was expected to be affected by sequencing depth. Larger estimated clonotype richness was generally found for naive subsets than for memory subsets. Approximately 4.8% of naive CD4, approximately 3.7% of naive CD8, roughly 2.4% of memory CD4, and approximately 0.39% of memory CD8 clonotypes were shared across a handful of donors.

The donors were healthy, HIV-negative adults with no recently reported acute infections or vaccinations. Only Caucasian adults living in Nashville, Tennessee, USA were represented among the donors. Magnetic negative selection was used to enrich CD4+ T cells, after which naive cells were positively selected on CD45RA and the negative fraction became the memory subset. Blood was obtained by leukapheresis, after which PBMCs were separated by Ficoll-Histopaque density gradient centrifugation and cryopreserved in liquid nitrogen vapor phase. Analytical flow cytometry was used to check the purity and quantity of every magnetically sorted T cell population. From each sorted fraction, genomic DNA was isolated and quantified by UV absorbance on a Nanodrop 2000c.

The sample comprised naive CD4+ T cells sorted from blood. In the paper's terms, the cell subset or site label means: CD45RA+ positively selected. The source of this sequence is a man younger than 30 in good health. The chain was built from TRBV6-6 and TRBJ1-1, and possibly TRBD1, on 5 matching bases. For the CDR3, the sequence is CASSYQGWDGNTEAFF. DNA sequence: TGTGCCAGCAGTTATCAGGGATGGGACGGGAACACTGAAGCTTTCTTT.